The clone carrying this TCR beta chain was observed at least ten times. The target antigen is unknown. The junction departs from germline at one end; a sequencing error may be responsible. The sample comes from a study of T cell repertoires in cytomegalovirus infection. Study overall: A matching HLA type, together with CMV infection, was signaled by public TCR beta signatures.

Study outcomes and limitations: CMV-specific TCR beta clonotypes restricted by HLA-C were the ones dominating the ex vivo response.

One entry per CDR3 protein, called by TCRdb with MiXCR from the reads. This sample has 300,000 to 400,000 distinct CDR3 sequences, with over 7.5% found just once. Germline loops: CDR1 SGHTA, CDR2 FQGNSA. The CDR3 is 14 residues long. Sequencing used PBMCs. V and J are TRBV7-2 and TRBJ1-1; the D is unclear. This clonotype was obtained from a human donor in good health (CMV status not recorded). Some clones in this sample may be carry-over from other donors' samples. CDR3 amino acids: CASTTQALKTEAFF. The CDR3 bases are TGTGCCAGCACCACCCAGGCCCTGAAAACTGAAGCTTTCTTT.